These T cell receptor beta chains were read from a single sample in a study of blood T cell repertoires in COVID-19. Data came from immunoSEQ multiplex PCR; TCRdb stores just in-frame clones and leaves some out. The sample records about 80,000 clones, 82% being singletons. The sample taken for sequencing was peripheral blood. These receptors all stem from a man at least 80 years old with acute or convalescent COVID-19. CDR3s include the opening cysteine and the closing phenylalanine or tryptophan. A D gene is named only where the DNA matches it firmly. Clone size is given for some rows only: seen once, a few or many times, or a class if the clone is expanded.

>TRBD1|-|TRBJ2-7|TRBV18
TGTGCCAGCTCATCTCCGGGACAGGGCCACGAGCAGTACTTC
CASSSPGQGHEQYF
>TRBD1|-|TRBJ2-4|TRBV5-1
TGCGCCAGCAGCTCGTACCCCGGGACAGTAAATGGGCAGTACTTC
CASSSYPGTVNGQYF
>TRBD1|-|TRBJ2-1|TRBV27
TGTGCCAGCAGCTCCGGGACAGGGGTCTACAATGAGCAGTTCTTC
CASSSGTGVYNEQFF
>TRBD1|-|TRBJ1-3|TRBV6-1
TGTGCCAGCAGTGAACCAGGGGGCCCATACACCATATATTTT
CASSEPGGPYTIYF
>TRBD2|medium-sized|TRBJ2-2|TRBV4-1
TGCGCCAGCTTCCCGGGACTAGCGGGGGGGCCCAACGGGGAGCTGTTTTTT
CASFPGLAGGPNGELFF
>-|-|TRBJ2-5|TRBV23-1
TGCGCCAGCAGTCAAATTCGAGGGAGGCAAGAGACCCAGTACTTC
CASSQIRGRQETQYF
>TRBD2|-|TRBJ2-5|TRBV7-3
TGTGCCAGCAGCTTAACGGCGACTAGCAGAGAGACCCAGTACTTC
CASSLTATSRETQYF
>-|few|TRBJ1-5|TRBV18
TGTGCCAGCTCACCAGTCCAGGGCAATCAGCCCCAGCATTTT
CASSPVQGNQPQHF
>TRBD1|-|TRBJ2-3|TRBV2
TGTGCCAGCAGTGGACAGGGGAAAACAGATACGCAGTATTTT
CASSGQGKTDTQYF
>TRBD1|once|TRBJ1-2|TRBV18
TGTGCCAGCTCACTTGGGACAGATCTATACTATGGCTACACCTTC
CASSLGTDLYYGYTF
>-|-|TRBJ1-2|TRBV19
TGTGCCAGTAGAAAGTCAATAGGGACTGGGTATGGCTACACCTTC
CASRKSIGTGYGYTF
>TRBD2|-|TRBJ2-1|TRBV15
TGTGCCACCAGGCCCTACAGCGGGGCCTACAATGAGCAGTTCTTC
CATRPYSGAYNEQFF
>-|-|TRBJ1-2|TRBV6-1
TGTGCCAGCAGTGAAGAACGACAAATCTATGGCTACACCTTC
CASSEERQIYGYTF
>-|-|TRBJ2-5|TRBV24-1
TGTGCCACCAGTGATGGGAGAAGGAGCATGTACTTC
CATSDGRRSMYF
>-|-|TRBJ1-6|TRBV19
TGTGCCAGTACGGACCGCTGGACAGATAATTCACCCCTCCACTTT
CASTDRWTDNSPLHF
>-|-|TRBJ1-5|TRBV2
TGTGCCAGCAGTGGGAACAGCTTTAGCAATCAGCCCCAGCATTTT
CASSGNSFSNQPQHF
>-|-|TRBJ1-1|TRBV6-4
TGTGCCAGCCGATGGGAGAGTACTATGAACACTGAAGCTTTCTTT
CASRWESTMNTEAFF
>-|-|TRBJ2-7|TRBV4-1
TGCGCCAGCAGCCAAGATCTCGCCAGGGGTGGCTACGAGCAGTACTTC
CASSQDLARGGYEQYF
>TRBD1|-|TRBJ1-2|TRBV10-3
TGTGCCATCAGCCCCGACAGGGGACGTGGCTACACCTTC
CAISPDRGRGYTF
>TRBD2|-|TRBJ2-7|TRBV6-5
TGTGCCAGCAGTTACGGGACTAGCGGCTACGAGCAGTACTTC
CASSYGTSGYEQYF
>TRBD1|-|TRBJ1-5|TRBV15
TGTGCCACCACCCGGGACAGGGGTAGTCAGCCCCAGCATTTT
CATTRDRGSQPQHF
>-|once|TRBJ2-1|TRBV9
TGTGCCAGCAGCGTAGCTGAGGCGGGGATCTATGAGCAGTTCTTC
CASSVAEAGIYEQFF
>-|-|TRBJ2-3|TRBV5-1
TGCGCCAGCACGGTAGAATGGCTAGCAGGTGATACGCAGTATTTT
CASTVEWLAGDTQYF
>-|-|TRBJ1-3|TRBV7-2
TGTGCCAGCAGCCCGAGGTCCCGAACTGGAAACACCATATATTTT
CASSPRSRTGNTIYF
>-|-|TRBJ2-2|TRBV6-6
TGTGCCAGCAGTGGCACTAGTGGTGGAGCCGGGGAGCTGTTTTTT
CASSGTSGGAGELFF
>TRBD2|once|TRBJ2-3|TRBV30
TGTGCCTGGTCCCTCGGGGGGGCCCGGACAGATACGCAGTATTTT
CAWSLGGARTDTQYF